This T cell receptor (beta chain) derives from a study of shared clonotypes between healthy human individuals. Study summary: Researchers assigned three CD4 naive, three CD4 memory, two CD8 naive and one CD8 memory plate to each donor.

To note about this clone: Its antigen is unknown.

Replicate PCRs for sorted subsets used approximately 190 ng DNA; this equaled tens of thousands of T cell genomes. Sequencing used immunoSEQ multiplex PCR; TCRdb keeps in-frame clones, though not all of them. The sample holds over 1.5 million clones, 95% to 99% seen once. The ends were cut back, 3 bases at V and 0 bases at J, with 7 bases in the middle. The CDR3 is 14 residues long. Germline V gene sequence: CDR1 SGDLS, CDR2 YYNGEE. General observations from the study: Naive subsets typically showed greater estimated richness than memory subsets. The four-donor shared clonotypes exceeded non-shared clonotypes in generation probability, with non-shared ones scoring lower.

This clonotype was obtained from a man aged 25-40 years in good health. V gene TRBV9 combines with J gene TRBJ1-3; no clear D gene. Sequenced material: naive CD4+ T cells sorted from blood. Specified subset: CD45RA+ positively selected. CDR3 region: CASSATDSGNTIYF. The CDR3 coding sequence is TGTGCCAGCAGCGCCACTGACTCTGGAAACACCATATATTTT.